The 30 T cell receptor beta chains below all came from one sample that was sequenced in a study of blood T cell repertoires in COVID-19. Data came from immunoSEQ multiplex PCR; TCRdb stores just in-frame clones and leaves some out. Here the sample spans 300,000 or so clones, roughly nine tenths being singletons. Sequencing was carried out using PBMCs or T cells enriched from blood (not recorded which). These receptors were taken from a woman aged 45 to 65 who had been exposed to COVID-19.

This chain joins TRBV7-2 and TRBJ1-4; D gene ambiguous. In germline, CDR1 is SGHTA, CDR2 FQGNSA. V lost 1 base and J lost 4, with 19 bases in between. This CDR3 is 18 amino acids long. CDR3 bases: TGTGCCAGCAGCTTAGTAATAATCGGGTTGCGGAATAATGAAAAACTGTTTTTT. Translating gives CASSLVIIGLRNNEKLFF. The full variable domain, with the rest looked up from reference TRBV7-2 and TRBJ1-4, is GAGVSQSPSNKVTEKGKDVELRCDPISGHTALYWYRQSLGQGLEFLIYFQGNSAPDKSGLPSDRFSAERTGGSVSTLTIQRTQQEDSAVYLCASSLVIIGLRNNEKLFFGSGTQLSVL.

The CDR3 nucleotides are TGTGCCAGCAGCTTAGACAGAGCCCGAGGAAACACCATATATTTT. It yields the protein CASSLDRARGNTIYF. This chain joins TRBV13 and TRBJ1-3; unclear D gene. V dropped 1 base and J dropped 4 bases, with 11 bases sitting between them. The germline V gene encodes CDR1 PRHDT and CDR2 FYEKMQ (reference sequence). This CDR3 has 15 amino acids.

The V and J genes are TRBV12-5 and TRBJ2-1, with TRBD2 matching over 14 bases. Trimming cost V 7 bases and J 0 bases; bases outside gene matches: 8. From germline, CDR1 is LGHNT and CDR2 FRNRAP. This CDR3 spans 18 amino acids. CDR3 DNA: TGTGCTAGTGAAGGGACTAGCGGGGGCCTCTTCTCCTACAATGAGCAGTTCTTC. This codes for CASEGTSGGLFSYNEQFF.

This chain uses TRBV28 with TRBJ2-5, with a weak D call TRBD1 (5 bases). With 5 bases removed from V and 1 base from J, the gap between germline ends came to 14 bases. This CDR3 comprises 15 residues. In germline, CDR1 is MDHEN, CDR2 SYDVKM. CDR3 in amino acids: CASSSLTDLQETQYF. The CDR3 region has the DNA TGTGCCAGCAGTAGCTTGACAGACCTCCAAGAGACCCAGTACTTC.

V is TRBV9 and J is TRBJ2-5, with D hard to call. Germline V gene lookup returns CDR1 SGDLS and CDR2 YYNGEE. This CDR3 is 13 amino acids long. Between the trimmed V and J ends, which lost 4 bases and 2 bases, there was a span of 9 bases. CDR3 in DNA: TGTGCCAGCAGCCCCCTCGGGCAAGAGACCCAGTACTTC. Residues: CASSPLGQETQYF.

CDR3 nucleotide sequence: TGTGCCAGCAGCAAATACAGGGTCCGTAACTATGGCTACACCTTC. It codes for CASSKYRVRNYGYTF. V is TRBV21-1 and J is TRBJ1-2; TRBD1, the D gene given by the table, was not confirmed from the DNA. TRBV21-1 is a documented pseudogene. There are 15 residues in the CDR3.

CDR3 sequence reads: CASSSGGRGYGYTF. DNA of the CDR3: TGTGCCAGCAGCTCGGGGGGCCGGGGCTATGGCTACACCTTC. This chain connects TRBV7-6 to TRBJ1-2, with D possibly matching TRBD1 (6 bases). Germline V gene lookup returns CDR1 SGHVS and CDR2 FNYEAQ. This CDR3 contains 14 residues. V lost 4 bases and J 4 bases, leaving 13 bases between the germline ends.

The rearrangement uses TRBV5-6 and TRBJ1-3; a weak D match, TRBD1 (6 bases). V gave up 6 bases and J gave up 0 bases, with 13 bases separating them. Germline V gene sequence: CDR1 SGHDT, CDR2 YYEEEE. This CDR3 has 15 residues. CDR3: CASTHWTDSGNTIYF. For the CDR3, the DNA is TGTGCCAGCACCCACTGGACAGACTCTGGAAACACCATATATTTT.

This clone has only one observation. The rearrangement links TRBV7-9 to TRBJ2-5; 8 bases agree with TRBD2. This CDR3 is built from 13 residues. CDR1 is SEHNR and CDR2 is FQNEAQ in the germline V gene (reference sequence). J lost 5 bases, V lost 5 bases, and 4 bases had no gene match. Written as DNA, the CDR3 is TGTGCCAGCAGCACGGGGGGGCCGGAGACCCAGTACTTC. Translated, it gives CASSTGGPETQYF.

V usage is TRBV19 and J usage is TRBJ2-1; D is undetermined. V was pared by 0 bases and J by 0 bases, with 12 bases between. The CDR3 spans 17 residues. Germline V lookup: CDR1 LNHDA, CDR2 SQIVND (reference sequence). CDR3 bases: TGTGCCAGTAGTATAGATCTTTTAAGCGACTCCTACAATGAGCAGTTCTTC. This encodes CASSIDLLSDSYNEQFF.

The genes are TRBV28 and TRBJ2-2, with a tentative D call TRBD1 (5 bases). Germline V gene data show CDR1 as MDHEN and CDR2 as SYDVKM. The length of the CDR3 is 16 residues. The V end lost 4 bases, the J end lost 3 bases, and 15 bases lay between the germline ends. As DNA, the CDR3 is TGTGCCAGCAGTTCCCCCAGCAGGGAATACACCGGGGAGCTGTTTTTT. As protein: CASSSPSREYTGELFF.

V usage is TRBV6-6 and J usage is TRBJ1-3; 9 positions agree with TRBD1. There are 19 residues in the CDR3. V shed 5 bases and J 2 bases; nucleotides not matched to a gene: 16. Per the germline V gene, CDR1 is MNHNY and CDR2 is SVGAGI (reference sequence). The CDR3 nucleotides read TGTGCCAGCAGTCGAGTACCGGGACAGGGACAAGTGGCTGGAAACACCATATATTTT. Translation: CASSRVPGQGQVAGNTIYF.

The CDR3 reads CASSMLQGAGSNQPQHF. Here the CDR3 DNA reads TGTGCCAGTAGTATGCTACAGGGGGCCGGTAGCAATCAGCCCCAGCATTTT. The chain couples TRBV19 to TRBJ1-5; 9 bases align to TRBD1. This CDR3 has 17 residues. Trimming cost V 3 bases and J 0 bases; bases outside gene matches: 6. The V gene's germline CDR1 is LNHDA and CDR2 SQIVND (reference sequence).

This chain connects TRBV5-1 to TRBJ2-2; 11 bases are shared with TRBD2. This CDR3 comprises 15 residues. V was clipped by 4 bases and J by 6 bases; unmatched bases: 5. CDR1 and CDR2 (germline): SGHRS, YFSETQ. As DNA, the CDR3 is TGCGCCAGCAGCCTACTAGCGGGGGTAGCCGGGGAGCTGTTTTTT. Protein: CASSLLAGVAGELFF.

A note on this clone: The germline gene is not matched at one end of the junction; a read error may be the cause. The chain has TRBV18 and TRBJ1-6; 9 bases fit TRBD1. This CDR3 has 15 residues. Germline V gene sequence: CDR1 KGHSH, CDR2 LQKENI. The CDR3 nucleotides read TGTGCCAGCTCACCACCGATGGGACAGGGTTCAACCCTCCACTTT. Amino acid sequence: CASSPPMGQGSTLHF.

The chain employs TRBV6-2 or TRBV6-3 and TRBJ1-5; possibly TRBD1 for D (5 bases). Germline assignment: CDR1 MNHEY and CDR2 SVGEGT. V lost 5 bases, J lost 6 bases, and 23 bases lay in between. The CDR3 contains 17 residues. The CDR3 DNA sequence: TGTGCCAGCAGTCTTCCCCGAGACGTGGGGAGGGGTCAGCCCCAGCATTTT. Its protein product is CASSLPRDVGRGQPQHF.

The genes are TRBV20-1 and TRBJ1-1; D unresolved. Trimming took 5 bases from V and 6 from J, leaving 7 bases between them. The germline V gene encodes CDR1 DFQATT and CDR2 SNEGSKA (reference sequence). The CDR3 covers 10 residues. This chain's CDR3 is CSAARSEAFF. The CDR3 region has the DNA TGCAGTGCTGCTAGGTCTGAAGCTTTCTTT.

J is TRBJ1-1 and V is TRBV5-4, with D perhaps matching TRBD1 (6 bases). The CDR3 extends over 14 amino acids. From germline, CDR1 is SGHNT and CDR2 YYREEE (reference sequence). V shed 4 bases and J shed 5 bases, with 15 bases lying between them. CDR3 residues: CASSLQGLGTEAFF. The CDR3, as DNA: TGTGCCAGCAGCCTTCAGGGGTTGGGGACTGAAGCTTTCTTT.

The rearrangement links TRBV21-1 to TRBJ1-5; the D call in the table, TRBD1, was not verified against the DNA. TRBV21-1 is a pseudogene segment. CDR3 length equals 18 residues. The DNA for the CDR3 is TGTGCCAGCAGCTCAGCCCCCCACAGGGAGTTGAGCAATCAGCCCCAGCATTTT. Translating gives CASSSAPHRELSNQPQHF.

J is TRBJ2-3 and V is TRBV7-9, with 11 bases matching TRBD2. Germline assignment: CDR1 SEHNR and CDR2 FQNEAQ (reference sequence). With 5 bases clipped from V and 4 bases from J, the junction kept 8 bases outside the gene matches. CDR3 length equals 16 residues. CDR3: CASSPILAGVPDTQYF. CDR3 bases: TGTGCCAGCAGCCCCATACTAGCGGGGGTGCCAGATACGCAGTATTTT. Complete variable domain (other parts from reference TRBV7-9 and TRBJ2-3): DTGVSQNPRHKITKRGQNVTFRCDPISEHNRLYWYRQTLGQGPEFLTYFQNEAQLEKSRLLSDRFSAERPKGSFSTLEIQRTEQGDSAMYLCASSPILAGVPDTQYFGPGTRLTVL.

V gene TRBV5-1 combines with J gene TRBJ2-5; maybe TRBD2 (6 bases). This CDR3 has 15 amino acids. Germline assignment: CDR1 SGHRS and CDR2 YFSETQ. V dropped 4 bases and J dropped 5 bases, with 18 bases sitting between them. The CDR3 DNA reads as TGCGCCAGCAGCAAGGACCCGGGACTTAGGGAGACCCAGTACTTC. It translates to CASSKDPGLRETQYF.

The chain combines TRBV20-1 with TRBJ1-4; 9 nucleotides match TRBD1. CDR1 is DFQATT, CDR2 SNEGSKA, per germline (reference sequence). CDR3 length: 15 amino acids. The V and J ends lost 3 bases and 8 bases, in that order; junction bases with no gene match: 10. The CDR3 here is CSASWDRVNGEKLFF. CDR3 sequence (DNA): TGCAGTGCTAGTTGGGACAGGGTGAATGGGGAAAAACTGTTTTTT.

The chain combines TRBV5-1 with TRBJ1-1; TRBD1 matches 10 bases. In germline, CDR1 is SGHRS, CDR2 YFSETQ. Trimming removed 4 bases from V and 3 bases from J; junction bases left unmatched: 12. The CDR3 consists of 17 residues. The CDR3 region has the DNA TGCGCCAGCAGCCCCATAATGGGACAGGGGATCGACACTGAAGCTTTCTTT. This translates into CASSPIMGQGIDTEAFF.

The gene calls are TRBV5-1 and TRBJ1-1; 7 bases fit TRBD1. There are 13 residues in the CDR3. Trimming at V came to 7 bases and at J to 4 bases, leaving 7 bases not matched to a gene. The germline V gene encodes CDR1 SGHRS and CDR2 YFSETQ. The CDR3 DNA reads TGCGCCAGCGCCCCAGGGGGAAGCACTGAAGCTTTCTTT. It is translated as CASAPGGSTEAFF.

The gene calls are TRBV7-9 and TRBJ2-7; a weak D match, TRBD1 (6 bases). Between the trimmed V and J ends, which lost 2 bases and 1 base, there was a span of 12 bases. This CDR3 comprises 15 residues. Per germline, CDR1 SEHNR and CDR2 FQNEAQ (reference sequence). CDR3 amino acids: CASSLIDRQSYEQYF. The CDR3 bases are TGTGCCAGCAGCTTAATCGACAGGCAGTCCTACGAGCAGTACTTC.

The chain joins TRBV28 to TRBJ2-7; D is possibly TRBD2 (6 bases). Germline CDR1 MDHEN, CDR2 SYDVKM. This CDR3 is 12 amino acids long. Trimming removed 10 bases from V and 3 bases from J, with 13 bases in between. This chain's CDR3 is CATKAGNYEQYF. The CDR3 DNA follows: TGTGCCACGAAGGCGGGGAACTACGAGCAGTACTTC.

The chain's CDR3 is CASSLRDKSNTEAFF. CDR3 coding DNA: TGTGCCAGCAGCCTCCGGGACAAATCGAACACTGAAGCTTTCTTT. The chain has TRBV3-1 (or the pseudogene TRBV3-2) and TRBJ1-1; weak D call: TRBD1 (6 bases). The CDR3 sequence is 15 residues long. Germline V gives CDR1 LGHDT, CDR2 YNNKEL (reference sequence). Trimming shortened V by 4 bases and J by 1 base, and 13 bases separated the two germline ends.

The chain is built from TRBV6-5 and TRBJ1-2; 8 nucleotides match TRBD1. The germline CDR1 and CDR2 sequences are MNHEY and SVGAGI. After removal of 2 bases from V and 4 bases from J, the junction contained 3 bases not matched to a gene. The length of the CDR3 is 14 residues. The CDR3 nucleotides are TGTGCCAGCAGTTACGGACAGGGCGTCTATGGCTACACCTTC. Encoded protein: CASSYGQGVYGYTF.

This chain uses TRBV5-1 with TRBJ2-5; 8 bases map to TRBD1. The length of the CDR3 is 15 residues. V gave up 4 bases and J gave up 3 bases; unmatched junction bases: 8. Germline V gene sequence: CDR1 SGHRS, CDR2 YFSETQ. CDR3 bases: TGCGCCAGCAGCGGAGGGACAGGAAATAAAGAGACCCAGTACTTC. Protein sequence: CASSGGTGNKETQYF.

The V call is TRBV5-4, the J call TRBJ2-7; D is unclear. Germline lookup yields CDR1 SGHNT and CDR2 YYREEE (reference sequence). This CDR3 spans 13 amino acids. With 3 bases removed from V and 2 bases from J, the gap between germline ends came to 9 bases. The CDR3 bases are TGTGCCAGCAGCTCCCCTTTTACCTACGAGCAGTACTTC. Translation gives CASSSPFTYEQYF. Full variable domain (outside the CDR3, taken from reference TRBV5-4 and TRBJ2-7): ETGVTQSPTHLIKTRGQQVTLRCSSQSGHNTVSWYQQALGQGPQFIFQYYREEENGRGNFPPRFSGLQFPNYSSELNVNALELDDSALYLCASSSPFTYEQYFGPGTRLTVT.